This T cell receptor (beta chain) originates from a study of blood T cell repertoires in COVID-19 (dated by TCRdb to 2018 to 2020). General notes on the study: The collaborator samples originated in the United States, Italy and Spain and spanned the acute and convalescent phases of COVID-19. The prospective study material was composed of cDNA or gDNA derived from T cells, B-cell-depleted T cells, or PBMCs. Subjects who had been exposed to COVID-19, were actively infected with it, or had recovered from it provided the deeply sampled blood TCRbeta repertoires that made up the dataset. The repertoires were released in a freely available public database intended as a resource for research on the immune response to SARS-CoV-2. The samples were drawn from two sources: the first 160 participants of the ongoing ImmuneRACE study, and 950 to 1,500 subjects contributed by 6 global collaborators. Nearly every sample came with metadata listing a de-identified subject ID, COVID-19 status, age in years and sex. Where available, HLA class I and class II types were taken from metadata supplied by the sample provider and were not determined by assay-based typing.

TCRbeta CDR3 regions were amplified from genomic DNA by means of the immunoSEQ Assay, a bias-controlled multiplex PCR. As for how the authors treated the data: The number of nucleated cells in each sample was estimated from the amplification of reference gene primers within the assay. To quantify the absolute abundance of each unique TCRbeta CDR3 rearrangement, sequence reads were collapsed and filtered. For each sample, productive Simpson clonality was calculated as the square root of Simpson's diversity index over productive rearrangements. What TCRdb holds here is the immuneACCESS table cut down to in-frame rearrangements. Part of the clones is not present; checked against another copy, under half of the missing clones reflect an unresolved V gene, and the others are unexplained. V and J calls and clone size follow that table, whereas D and trimming were derived from the DNA. Counted in this sample were tens of thousands of clones; 60% to 80% of them appeared once. The biggest ten clones account for 2% to 2.5% of the sample.

The germline V gene specifies SGHDN as CDR1 and FVKESK as CDR2. Reading from cysteine to phenylalanine, the CDR3 counts 12 amino acids. Only the CDR3 portion is preserved as DNA: 36 bases, with reading frame beginning at the first base. The germline V end is reduced by 6 bases and the J end by 5 bases; junction bases left unmatched: 3. Overall results and qualifications from the work: The amount of clinical and demographic metadata varied by source and participant and was provided uncurated.

One collaborating source in Seattle enrolled patients while the patients were actively infected and followed the patients over time throughout the course of disease. Whole blood was collected in K2EDTA tubes by collaborating institutions according to the institutions' own protocols. For TCRbeta analysis, collaborators shipped samples as frozen whole blood, isolated PBMCs, or DNA extracted from either of those sample types. In regard to this clone: There is no known antigen for this receptor. Within one base of it there is no much larger clone, and no base qualities were kept.

Sequencing was performed on peripheral blood. Rearrangement joined TRBV14 to TRBJ1-1; 7 central nucleotides agree with TRBD1. This TCR was recovered from a man between 65 and 80 years old with COVID-19, enrolled during active disease. The sequence in DNA is TGTGCCAGCAGTCTACAGGGGACTGAAGCTTTCTTT. This translates into CASSLQGTEAFF.